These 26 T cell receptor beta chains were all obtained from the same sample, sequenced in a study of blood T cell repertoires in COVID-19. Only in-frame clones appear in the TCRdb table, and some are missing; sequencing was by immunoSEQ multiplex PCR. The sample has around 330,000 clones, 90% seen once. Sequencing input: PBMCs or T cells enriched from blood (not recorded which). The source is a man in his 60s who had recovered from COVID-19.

In DNA form, the CDR3 reads TGTGCCAGCAGCCCCCGGCGGGGGGGGCAAGAGACCCAGTACTTC. It is translated as CASSPRRGGQETQYF. V and J are TRBV6-2 or TRBV6-3 and TRBJ2-5; 9 nucleotides match TRBD2. V dropped 6 bases and J dropped 2; count of bases not matched to a gene: 7. Germline CDR1 and CDR2: MNHEY and SVGEGT. This CDR3 is built from 15 residues.

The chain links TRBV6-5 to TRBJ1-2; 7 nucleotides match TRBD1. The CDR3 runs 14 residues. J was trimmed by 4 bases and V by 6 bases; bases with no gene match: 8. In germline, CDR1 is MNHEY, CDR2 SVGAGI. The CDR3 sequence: CASSLGQSRYGYTF. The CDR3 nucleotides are TGTGCCAGCAGCCTGGGACAGTCCCGCTATGGCTACACCTTC.

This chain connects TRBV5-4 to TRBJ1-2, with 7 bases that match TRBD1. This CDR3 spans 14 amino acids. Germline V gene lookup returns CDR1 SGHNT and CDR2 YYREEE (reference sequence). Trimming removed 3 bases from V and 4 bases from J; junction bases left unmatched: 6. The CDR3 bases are TGTGCCAGCAGCTCGGACAGGAAAAGCTATGGCTACACCTTC. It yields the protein CASSSDRKSYGYTF.

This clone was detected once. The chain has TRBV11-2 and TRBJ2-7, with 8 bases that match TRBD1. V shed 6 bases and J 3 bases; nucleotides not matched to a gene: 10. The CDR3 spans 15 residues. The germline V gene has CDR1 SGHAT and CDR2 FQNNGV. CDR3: CASSLAGQEGYEQYF. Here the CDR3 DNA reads TGTGCCAGCAGTCTCGCGGGACAGGAGGGCTACGAGCAGTACTTC.

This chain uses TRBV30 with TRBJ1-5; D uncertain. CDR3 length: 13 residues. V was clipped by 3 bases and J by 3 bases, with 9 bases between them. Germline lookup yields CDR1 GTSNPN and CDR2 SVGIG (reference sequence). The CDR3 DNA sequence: TGTGCCTGGAGCGGTGAGAACAATCAGCCCCAGCATTTT. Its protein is CAWSGENNQPQHF.

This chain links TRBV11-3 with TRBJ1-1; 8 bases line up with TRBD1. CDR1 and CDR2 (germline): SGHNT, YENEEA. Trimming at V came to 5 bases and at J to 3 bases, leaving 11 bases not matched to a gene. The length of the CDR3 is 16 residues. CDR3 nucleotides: TGTGCCAGCAGCCCAGGACAGGGTGGTTTGGACACTGAAGCTTTCTTT. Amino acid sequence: CASSPGQGGLDTEAFF.

In nucleotides, the CDR3 is TGCGCCAGCAGCTTGGGGAATAGCGGGAACGGGGATGAGCAGTTCTTC. Amino acids: CASSLGNSGNGDEQFF. This chain connects TRBV5-1 to TRBJ2-1; 8 bases fit TRBD2. Germline V gives CDR1 SGHRS, CDR2 YFSETQ. With 0 bases clipped from V and 8 bases from J, the junction kept 10 bases outside the gene matches. The CDR3 sequence is 16 residues long.

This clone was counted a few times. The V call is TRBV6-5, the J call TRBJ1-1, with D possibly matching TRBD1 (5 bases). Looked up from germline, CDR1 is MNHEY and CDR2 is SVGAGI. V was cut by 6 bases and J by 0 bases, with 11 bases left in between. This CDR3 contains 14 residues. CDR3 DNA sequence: TGTGCCAGCAGGGTGATAGGGGTGAACACTGAAGCTTTCTTT. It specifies CASRVIGVNTEAFF.

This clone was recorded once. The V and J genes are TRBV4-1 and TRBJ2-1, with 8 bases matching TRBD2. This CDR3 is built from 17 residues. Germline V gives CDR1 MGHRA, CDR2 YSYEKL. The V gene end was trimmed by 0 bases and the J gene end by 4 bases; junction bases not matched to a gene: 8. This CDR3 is CASSQDRASGRYNEQFF. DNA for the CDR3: TGCGCCAGCAGCCAAGATCGGGCTAGCGGGCGATACAATGAGCAGTTCTTC.

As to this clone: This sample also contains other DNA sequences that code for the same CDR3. CDR3: CASSGGGSGNTIYF. For the CDR3, the DNA is TGTGCCAGCAGCGGCGGGGGGTCTGGAAACACCATATATTTT. The chain employs TRBV9 and TRBJ1-3; a weak D match, TRBD1 (5 bases). The CDR3 contains 14 residues. CDR1 and CDR2 (germline): SGDLS, YYNGEE. V lost 3 bases and J 1 base, leaving 8 bases between the germline ends.

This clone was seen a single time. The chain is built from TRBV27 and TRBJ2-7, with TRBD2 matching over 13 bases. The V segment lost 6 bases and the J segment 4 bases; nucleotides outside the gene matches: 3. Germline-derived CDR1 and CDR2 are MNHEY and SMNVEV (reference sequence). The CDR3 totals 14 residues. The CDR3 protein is CASRGLAGVYEQYF. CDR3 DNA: TGTGCCAGCAGAGGACTAGCGGGAGTATACGAGCAGTACTTC.

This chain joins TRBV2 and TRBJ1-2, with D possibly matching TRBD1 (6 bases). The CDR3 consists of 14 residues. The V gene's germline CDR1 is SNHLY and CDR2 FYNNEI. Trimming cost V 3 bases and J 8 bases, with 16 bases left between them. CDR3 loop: CASSEQGIVVGYTF. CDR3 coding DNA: TGTGCCAGCAGTGAGCAGGGGATAGTAGTGGGCTACACCTTC.

The CDR3 loop reads CASGTGGNYGYTF. The DNA of the CDR3 is TGTGCCAGTGGGACAGGGGGAAACTATGGCTACACCTTC. This chain links TRBV6-5 with TRBJ1-2; TRBD1 agrees at 11 bases. The CDR3 contains 13 residues. Losses at the gene ends were 9 bases for V and 2 bases for J; bases not matched to a gene: 2. In germline, CDR1 is MNHEY, CDR2 SVGAGI.

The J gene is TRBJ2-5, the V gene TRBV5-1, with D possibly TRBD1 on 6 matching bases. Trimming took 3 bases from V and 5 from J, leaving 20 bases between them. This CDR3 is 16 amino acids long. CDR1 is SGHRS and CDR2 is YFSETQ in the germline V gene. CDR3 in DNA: TGCGCCAGCAGCTCGACCCGACAGGTCGTGCAGGAGACCCAGTACTTC. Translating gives CASSSTRQVVQETQYF.

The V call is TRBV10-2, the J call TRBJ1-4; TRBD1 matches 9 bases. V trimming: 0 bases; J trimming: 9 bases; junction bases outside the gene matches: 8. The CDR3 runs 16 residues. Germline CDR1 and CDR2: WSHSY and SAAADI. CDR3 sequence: CASSESDGTGMQKLFF. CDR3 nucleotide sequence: TGCGCCAGCAGTGAGTCGGATGGGACAGGGATGCAAAAACTGTTTTTT.

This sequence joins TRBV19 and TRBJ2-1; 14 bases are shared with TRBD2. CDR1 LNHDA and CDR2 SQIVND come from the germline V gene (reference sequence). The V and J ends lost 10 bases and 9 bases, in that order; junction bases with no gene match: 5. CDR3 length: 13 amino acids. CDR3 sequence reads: CATRLAGGGEQFF. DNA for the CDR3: TGTGCCACGCGACTAGCGGGAGGGGGTGAGCAGTTCTTC.

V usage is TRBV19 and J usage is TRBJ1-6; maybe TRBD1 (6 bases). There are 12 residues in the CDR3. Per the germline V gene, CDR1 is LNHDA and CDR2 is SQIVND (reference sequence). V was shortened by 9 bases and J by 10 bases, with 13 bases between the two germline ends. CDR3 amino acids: CASHRVGSPLHF. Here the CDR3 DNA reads TGTGCCAGCCACAGGGTAGGATCACCCCTCCACTTT.

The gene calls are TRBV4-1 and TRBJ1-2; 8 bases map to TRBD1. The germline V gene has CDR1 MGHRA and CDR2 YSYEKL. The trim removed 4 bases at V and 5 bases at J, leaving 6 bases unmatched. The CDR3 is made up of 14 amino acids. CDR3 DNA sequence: TGCGCCAGCAGCCTCGGACAGGGAGAGTATGGCTACACCTTC. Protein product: CASSLGQGEYGYTF.

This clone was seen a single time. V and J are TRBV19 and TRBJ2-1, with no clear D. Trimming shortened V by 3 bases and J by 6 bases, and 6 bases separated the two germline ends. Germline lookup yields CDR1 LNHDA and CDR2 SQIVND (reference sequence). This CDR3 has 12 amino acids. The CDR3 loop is CASSIYPNEQFF. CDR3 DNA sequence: TGTGCCAGTAGTATCTACCCCAATGAGCAGTTCTTC.

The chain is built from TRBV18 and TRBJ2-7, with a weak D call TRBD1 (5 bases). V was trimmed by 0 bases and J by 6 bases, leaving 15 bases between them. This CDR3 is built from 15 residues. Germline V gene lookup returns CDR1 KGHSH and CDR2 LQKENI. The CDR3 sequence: CASSPPAGFIGEQYF. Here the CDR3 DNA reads TGTGCCAGCTCACCACCGGCAGGGTTTATCGGCGAGCAGTACTTC.

CDR3 in amino acids: CASSFSQGREQYF. Here the CDR3 DNA reads TGTGCCAGCAGTTTTTCTCAGGGTCGGGAGCAGTACTTC. The V call is TRBV27, the J call TRBJ2-7; D might be TRBD1 (5 bases). V lost 3 bases and J 7 bases, leaving 13 bases between the germline ends. This CDR3 spans 13 amino acids. CDR1 and CDR2 (germline): MNHEY, SMNVEV (reference sequence).

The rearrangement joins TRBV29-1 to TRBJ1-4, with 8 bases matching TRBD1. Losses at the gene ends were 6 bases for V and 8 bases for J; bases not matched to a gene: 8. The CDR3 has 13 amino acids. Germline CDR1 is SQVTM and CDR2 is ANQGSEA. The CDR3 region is CSVESGGREKLFF. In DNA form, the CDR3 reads TGCAGCGTGGAGTCAGGGGGCCGGGAAAAACTGTTTTTT.

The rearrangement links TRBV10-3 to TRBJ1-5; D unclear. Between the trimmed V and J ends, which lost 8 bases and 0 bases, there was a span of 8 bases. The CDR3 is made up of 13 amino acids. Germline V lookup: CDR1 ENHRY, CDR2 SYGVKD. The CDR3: CAIGLYSNQPQHF. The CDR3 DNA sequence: TGTGCCATCGGACTCTATAGCAATCAGCCCCAGCATTTT.

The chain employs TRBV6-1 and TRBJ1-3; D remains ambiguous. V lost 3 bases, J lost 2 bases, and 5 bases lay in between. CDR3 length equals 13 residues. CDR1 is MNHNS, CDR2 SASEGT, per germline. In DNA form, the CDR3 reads TGTGCCAGCAGTGAGGCGGCTGGAAACACCATATATTTT. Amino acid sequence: CASSEAAGNTIYF.

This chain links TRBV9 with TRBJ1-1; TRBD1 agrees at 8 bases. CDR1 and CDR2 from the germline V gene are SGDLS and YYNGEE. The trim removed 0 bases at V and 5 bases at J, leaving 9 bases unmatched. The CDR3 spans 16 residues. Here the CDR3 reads CASSVGVTGGLTEAFF. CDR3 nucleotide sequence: TGTGCCAGCAGCGTAGGAGTCACAGGGGGTTTGACTGAAGCTTTCTTT.

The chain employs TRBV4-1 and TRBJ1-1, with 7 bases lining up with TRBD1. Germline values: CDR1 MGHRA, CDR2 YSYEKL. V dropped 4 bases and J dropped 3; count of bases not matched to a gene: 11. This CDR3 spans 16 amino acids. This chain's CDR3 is CASSPFAETGHTEAFF. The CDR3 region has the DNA TGCGCCAGCAGCCCCTTCGCCGAGACAGGGCACACTGAAGCTTTCTTT.